The 8 T cell receptor beta chains below were found in one sample sequenced in a study of blood T cell repertoires in COVID-19. Data came from immunoSEQ multiplex PCR; TCRdb stores just in-frame clones and leaves some out. This table holds approximately 70,000 clones, roughly 92% found once. Sequencing was done on a sample of peripheral blood. The receptor source for this set is a man in his forties or fifties with COVID-19, enrolled during active disease.

The sample holds one count of this clone. This chain's CDR3 is CASTPELSLTDTQYF. DNA of the CDR3: TGTGCCAGCACCCCGGAGCTGAGCCTTACAGATACGCAGTATTTT. This chain uses TRBV3-1 (or the pseudogene TRBV3-2) with TRBJ2-3; D remains unclear. CDR3 length: 15 residues. Germline V CDR1 and CDR2: LGHDT, YNNKEL (reference sequence). Trimming cost V 7 bases and J 3 bases, with 17 bases left between them.

This CDR3 is CASSSILHGELFF. The CDR3 DNA is TGTGCCAGCAGCTCCATACTCCACGGGGAGCTGTTTTTT. V usage is TRBV13 and J usage is TRBJ2-2; D is ambiguous. In germline, CDR1 is PRHDT, CDR2 FYEKMQ (reference sequence). The CDR3 sequence is 13 residues long. The ends were cut back, 4 bases at V and 7 bases at J, with 10 bases in the middle.

The chain is built from TRBV4-1 and TRBJ2-5; TRBD2 matches at 8 bases. This CDR3 has 16 residues. Trimming cost V 8 bases and J 3 bases; bases outside gene matches: 14. Germline CDR1 and CDR2: MGHRA and YSYEKL. The CDR3 spells CASRTSPGGEEETQYF. DNA for the CDR3: TGCGCCAGCCGCACTTCGCCCGGGGGGGAGGAAGAGACCCAGTACTTC.

The CDR3 protein is CASSQGVGLAGNRWFF. CDR3 DNA sequence: TGTGCCAGCAGCCAAGGTGTAGGACTAGCGGGTAATCGGTGGTTCTTC. The rearrangement joins TRBV3-1 (or the pseudogene TRBV3-2) to TRBJ2-1, with TRBD2 matching 11 bases. Trimming removed 1 base from V and 15 bases from J; junction bases left unmatched: 14. The CDR3 extends over 16 amino acids. Germline assignment: CDR1 LGHDT and CDR2 YNNKEL (reference sequence).

The chain couples TRBV5-1 to TRBJ2-1, with D possibly being TRBD1 (6 bases). Trimming pared 0 bases from V and 10 bases from J, leaving 11 bases between. CDR1 and CDR2 from the germline V gene are SGHRS and YFSETQ. The CDR3 sequence is 13 residues long. The CDR3 protein is CASSLAIQGEQFF. The DNA for the CDR3 is TGCGCCAGCAGCTTGGCAATACAGGGAGAGCAGTTCTTC.

Only a few counts were recorded for this clone. The V and J genes are TRBV27 and TRBJ2-7, with 9 bases matching TRBD2. CDR3 size: 14 residues. J was trimmed by 5 bases and V by 3 bases; bases with no gene match: 5. Per the germline V gene, CDR1 is MNHEY and CDR2 is SMNVEV (reference sequence). DNA for the CDR3: TGTGCCAGCAGTTTGAGGTCTAGCGGGAACGAGCAGTACTTC. Its translation is CASSLRSSGNEQYF.

The V and J genes are TRBV7-9 and TRBJ2-2, with a possible D match to TRBD1 (5 bases). Germline V gene data show CDR1 as SEHNR and CDR2 as FQNEAQ (reference sequence). The CDR3 spans 13 residues. Trimming cost V 1 base and J 5 bases, with 5 bases left between them. The CDR3 sequence: CASSLEGTGELFF. CDR3 DNA: TGTGCCAGCAGCTTAGAGGGGACCGGGGAGCTGTTTTTT.

The chain combines TRBV10-3 with TRBJ2-1; TRBD2 aligns across 7 bases. This CDR3 comprises 13 residues. Germline trimming cut 8 bases from V and 1 base from J; bases unmatched to any gene: 2. CDR1 is ENHRY and CDR2 is SYGVKD in the germline V gene. The CDR3 spells CAIYSGSYNEQFF. In nucleotides, the CDR3 is TGTGCCATCTATAGCGGGTCCTACAATGAGCAGTTCTTC.